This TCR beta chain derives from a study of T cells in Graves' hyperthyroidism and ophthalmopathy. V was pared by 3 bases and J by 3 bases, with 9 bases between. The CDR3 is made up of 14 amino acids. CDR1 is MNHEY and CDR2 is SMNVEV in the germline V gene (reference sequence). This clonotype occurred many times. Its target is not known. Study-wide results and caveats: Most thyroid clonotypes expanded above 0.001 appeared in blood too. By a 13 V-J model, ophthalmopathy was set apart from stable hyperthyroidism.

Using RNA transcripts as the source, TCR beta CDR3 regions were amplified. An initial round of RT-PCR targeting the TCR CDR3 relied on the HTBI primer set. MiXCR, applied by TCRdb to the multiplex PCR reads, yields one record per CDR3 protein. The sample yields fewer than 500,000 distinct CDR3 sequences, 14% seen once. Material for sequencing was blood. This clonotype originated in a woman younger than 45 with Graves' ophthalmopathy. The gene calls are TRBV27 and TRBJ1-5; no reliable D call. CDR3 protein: CASSFSGPNQPQHF. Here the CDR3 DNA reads TGTGCCAGCAGTTTCAGCGGACCCAATCAGCCCCAGCATTTT.